This T cell receptor (beta chain) was sequenced during a study of blood T cells in healthy people across ages. Then a second PCR, running roughly 7 to 11 cycles, was carried out with a sample-barcoded 5' primer and a J-beta primer mix. MiXCR, run by TCRdb on the 5' RACE reads, gives a single entry per CDR3 protein. Among hundreds of thousands of distinct CDR3 sequences listed, approximately 59% were seen once. Drawn from each donor were roughly 9.4 milliliters of peripheral blood. Extractions gave at least 5.5 micrograms of total RNA per sample. Notes on this clonotype: Its antigen is not known. A much larger clone differs by one base, so this may be a read error.

CDR3 length: 14 amino acids. The germline CDR1 and CDR2 sequences are SGHVS and FNYEAQ. Findings of the study overall: Older age went with lower TCR beta diversity per million T cells, in a roughly linear way. As naive T cell percentage varied, TCR beta diversity correlated strongly with it.

V is TRBV7-6 and J is TRBJ2-4, with 11 bases fitting TRBD1. The J call may be wrong; the DNA end is better matched by TRBJ2-7. This receptor was obtained from a man under 40 in good health. Sequencing was performed on blood. This chain's CDR3 is CASSLGTGGFEQYF. The CDR3 region has the DNA TGTGCCAGCAGCTTAGGGACAGGGGGCTTCGAGCAGTACTTC.